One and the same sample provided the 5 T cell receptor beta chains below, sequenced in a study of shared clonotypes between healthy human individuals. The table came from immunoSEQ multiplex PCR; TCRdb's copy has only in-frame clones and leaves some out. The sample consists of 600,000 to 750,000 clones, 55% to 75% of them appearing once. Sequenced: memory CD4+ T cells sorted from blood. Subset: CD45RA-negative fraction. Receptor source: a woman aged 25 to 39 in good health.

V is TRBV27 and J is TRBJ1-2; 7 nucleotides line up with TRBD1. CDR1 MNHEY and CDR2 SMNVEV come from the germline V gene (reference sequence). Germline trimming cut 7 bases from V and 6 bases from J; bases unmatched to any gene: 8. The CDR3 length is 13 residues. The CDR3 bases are TGTGCCAGCAACCGACAGGGCGGCGATGGCTACACCTTC. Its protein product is CASNRQGGDGYTF.

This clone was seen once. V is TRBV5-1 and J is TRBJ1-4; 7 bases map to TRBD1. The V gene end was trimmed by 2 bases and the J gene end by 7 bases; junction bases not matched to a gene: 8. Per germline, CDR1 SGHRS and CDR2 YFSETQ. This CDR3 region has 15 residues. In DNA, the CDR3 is TGCGCCAGCAGCTTTGGGGGGACAGCCCTTGAAAAACTGTTTTTT. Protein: CASSFGGTALEKLFF.

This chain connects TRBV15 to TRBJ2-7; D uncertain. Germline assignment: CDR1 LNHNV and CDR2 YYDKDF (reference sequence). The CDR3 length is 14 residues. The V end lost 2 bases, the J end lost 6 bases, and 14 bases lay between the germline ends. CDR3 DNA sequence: TGTGCCACCAGCAGACCCGCTGGCCTCCGCGAGCAGTACTTC. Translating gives CATSRPAGLREQYF.

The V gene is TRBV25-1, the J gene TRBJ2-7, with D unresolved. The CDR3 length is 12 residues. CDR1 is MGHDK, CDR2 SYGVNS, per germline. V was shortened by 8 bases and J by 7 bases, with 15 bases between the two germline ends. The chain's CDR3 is CASGEGIGEQYF. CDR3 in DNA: TGTGCCAGCGGGGAAGGGATTGGAGAGCAGTACTTC.

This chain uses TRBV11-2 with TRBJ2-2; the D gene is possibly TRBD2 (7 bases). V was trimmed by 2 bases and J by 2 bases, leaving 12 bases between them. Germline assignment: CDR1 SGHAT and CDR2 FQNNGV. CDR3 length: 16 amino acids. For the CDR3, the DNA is TGTGCCAGCAGCTTACGGGGGGCTTCTAACACCGGGGAGCTGTTTTTT. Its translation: CASSLRGASNTGELFF.